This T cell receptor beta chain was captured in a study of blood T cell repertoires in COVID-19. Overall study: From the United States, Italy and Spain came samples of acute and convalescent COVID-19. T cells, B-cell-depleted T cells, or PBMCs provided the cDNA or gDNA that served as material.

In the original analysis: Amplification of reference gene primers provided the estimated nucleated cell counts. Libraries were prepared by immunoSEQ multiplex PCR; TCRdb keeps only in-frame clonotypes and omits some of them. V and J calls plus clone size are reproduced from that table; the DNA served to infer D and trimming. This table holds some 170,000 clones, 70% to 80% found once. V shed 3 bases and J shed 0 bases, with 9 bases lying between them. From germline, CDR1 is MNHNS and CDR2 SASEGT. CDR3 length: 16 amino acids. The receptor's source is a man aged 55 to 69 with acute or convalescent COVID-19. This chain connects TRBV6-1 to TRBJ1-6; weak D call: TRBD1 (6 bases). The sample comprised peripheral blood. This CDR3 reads CASSDDRSSYNSPLHF. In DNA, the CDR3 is TGTGCCAGCAGTGACGACAGGAGCTCCTATAATTCACCCCTCCACTTT.